Reported below is one T cell receptor (beta chain). The data stem from a study of blood T cell repertoires in COVID-19. How the authors handled the data: The assay estimated nucleated cells by amplifying reference gene primers. Method: immunoSEQ multiplex PCR; TCRdb's copy keeps in-frame clones and lacks some. V, J and clone size were drawn from that table, and D and trimming were deduced from the DNA. The profile shows about 150,000 clones, over 80% of them singletons. Germline V gene sequence: CDR1 MDHEN, CDR2 SYDVKM. This CDR3 has 14 residues. After removal of 4 bases from V and 10 bases from J, the junction contained 8 bases not matched to a gene. Enrolment of Seattle patients took place during active infection, and they were followed longitudinally.

The sequence derives from a man aged 25 to 40 with COVID-19, enrolled during active disease. The material sequenced was peripheral blood. This chain connects TRBV28 to TRBJ1-4, with 8 bases aligning to TRBD1. CDR3 loop: CASSSLRTGRKLFF. The CDR3 nucleotides are TGTGCCAGCAGTTCCCTTAGGACAGGGCGAAAACTGTTTTTT.